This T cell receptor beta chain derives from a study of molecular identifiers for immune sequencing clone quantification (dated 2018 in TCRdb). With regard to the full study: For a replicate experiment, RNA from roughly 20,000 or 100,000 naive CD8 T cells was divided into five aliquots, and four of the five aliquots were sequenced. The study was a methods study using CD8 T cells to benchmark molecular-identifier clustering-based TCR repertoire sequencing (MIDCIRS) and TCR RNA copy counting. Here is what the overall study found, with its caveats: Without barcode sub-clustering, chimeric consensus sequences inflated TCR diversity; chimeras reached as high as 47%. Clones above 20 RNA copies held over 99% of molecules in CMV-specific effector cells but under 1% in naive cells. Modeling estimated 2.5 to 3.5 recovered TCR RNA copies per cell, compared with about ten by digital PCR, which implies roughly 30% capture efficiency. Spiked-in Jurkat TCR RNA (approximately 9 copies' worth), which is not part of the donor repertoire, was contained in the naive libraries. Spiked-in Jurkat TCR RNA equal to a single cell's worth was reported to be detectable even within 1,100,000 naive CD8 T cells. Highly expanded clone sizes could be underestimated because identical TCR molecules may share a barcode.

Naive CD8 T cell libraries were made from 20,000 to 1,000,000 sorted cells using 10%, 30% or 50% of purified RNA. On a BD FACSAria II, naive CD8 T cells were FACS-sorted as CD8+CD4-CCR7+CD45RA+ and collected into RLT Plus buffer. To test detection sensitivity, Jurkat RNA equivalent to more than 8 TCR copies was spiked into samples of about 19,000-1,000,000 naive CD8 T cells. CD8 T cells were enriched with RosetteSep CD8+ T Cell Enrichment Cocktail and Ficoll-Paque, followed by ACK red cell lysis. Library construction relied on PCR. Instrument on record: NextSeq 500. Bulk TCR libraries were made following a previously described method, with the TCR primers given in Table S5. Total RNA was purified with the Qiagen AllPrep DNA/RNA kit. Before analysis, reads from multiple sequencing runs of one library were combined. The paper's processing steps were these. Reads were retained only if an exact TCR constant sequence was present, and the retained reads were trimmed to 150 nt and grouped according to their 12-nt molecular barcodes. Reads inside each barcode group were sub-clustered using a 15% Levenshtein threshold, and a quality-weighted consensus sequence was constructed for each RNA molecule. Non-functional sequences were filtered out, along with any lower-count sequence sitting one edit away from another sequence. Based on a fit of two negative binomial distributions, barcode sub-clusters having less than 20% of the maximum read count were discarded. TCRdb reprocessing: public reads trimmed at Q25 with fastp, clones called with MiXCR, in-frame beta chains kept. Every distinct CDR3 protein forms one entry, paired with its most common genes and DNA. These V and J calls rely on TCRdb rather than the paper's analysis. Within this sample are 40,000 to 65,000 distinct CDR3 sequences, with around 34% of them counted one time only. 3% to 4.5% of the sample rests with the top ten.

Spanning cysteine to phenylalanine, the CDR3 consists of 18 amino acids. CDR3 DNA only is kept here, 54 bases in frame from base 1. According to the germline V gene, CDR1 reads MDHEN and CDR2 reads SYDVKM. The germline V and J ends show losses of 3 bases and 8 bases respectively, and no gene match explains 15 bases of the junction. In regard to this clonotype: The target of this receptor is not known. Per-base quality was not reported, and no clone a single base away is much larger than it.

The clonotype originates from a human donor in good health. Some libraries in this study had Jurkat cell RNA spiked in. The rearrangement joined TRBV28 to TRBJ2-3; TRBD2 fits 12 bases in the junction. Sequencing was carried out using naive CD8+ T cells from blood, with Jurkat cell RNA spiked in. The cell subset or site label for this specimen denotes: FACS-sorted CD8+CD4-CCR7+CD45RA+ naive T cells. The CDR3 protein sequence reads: CASSFLGAGTSGFGTQYF. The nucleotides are TGTGCCAGCAGTTTTCTGGGGGCTGGGACTAGCGGGTTTGGTACGCAGTATTTT. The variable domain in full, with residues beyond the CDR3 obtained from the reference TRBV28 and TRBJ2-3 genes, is DVKVTQSSRYLVKRTGEKVFLECVQDMDHENMFWYRQDPGLGLRLIYFSYDVKMKEKGDIPEGYSVSREKKERFSLILESASTNQTSMYLCASSFLGAGTSGFGTQYFGPGTRLTVL.